The clone carrying this TCR beta chain was counted a few times. The data stem from a study of blood T cell repertoires in COVID-19. Measured with immunoSEQ multiplex PCR; TCRdb has only the in-frame clones, and not every one. Of fewer than 250,000 clones listed, approximately 88% are singletons. The V gene end was trimmed by 0 bases and the J gene end by 2 bases; junction bases not matched to a gene: 4. Germline V gene data show CDR1 as SGHRS and CDR2 as YFSETQ. This CDR3 spans 16 amino acids. Sequenced input: PBMCs or T cells enriched from blood (not recorded which). The rearrangement links TRBV5-1 to TRBJ2-3, with 9 bases identical to TRBD2. This clonotype was sampled from a woman in her thirties who had recovered from COVID-19. The chain's CDR3 is CASSLVLAGNTDTQYF. As DNA, the CDR3 is TGCGCCAGCAGCTTGGTGCTAGCGGGGAACACAGATACGCAGTATTTT.